Given below is one TCR beta chain in context. The data were produced by immunoSEQ multiplex PCR, yet TCRdb's version contains in-frame clones alone and is incomplete. This table holds about 110,000 clones, 88% found once. In germline, CDR1 is SGHAT, CDR2 FQDESV (reference sequence). The CDR3 contains 14 residues. The germline V and J ends were trimmed by 4 bases and 5 bases, with 14 bases remaining between them. This sample stems from a study of blood T cell repertoires in COVID-19. The sequenced sample was peripheral blood. V gene TRBV11-1 combines with J gene TRBJ1-2, with D unresolved. The clonotype originates from a human donor in a cohort sampled during active COVID-19. CDR3 sequence: CASSSGEGRYGYTF. The CDR3 DNA reads TGTGCCAGCAGCTCCGGGGAGGGTCGTTATGGCTACACCTTC.